The 20 T cell receptor beta chains presented below share a single source sample, sequenced in a study of T cell responses to AZD1222 COVID-19 vaccine. Using immunoSEQ multiplex PCR, the repertoire was profiled, and TCRdb retains in-frame clones only, with some absent. The table includes about 70,000 clones, 85% detected once. Specimen: peripheral blood, collected on day 0 of AZD1222 vaccination. These receptors originate from an adult in good health.

This clone was seen only once. The chain uses TRBV2 and TRBJ2-7, with D possibly TRBD1 on 6 matching bases. The V gene's germline CDR1 is SNHLY and CDR2 FYNNEI. This CDR3 is 13 amino acids long. V lost 6 bases, J lost 1 base, and 10 bases lay in between. CDR3 amino acids: CASSAGQSYEQYF. CDR3 sequence (DNA): TGTGCCAGCAGCGCTGGACAGTCCTACGAGCAGTACTTC.

The V and J genes are TRBV6-5 and TRBJ1-6; D is possibly TRBD1 (5 bases). The germline V gene has CDR1 MNHEY and CDR2 SVGAGI. The ends were cut back, 7 bases at V and 10 bases at J, with 14 bases in the middle. CDR3 size: 13 residues. CDR3 in amino acids: CASILGVGSPLHF. The CDR3 coding sequence is TGTGCCAGCATCCTAGGGGTCGGGTCACCCCTCCACTTT.

The rearrangement uses TRBV9 and TRBJ1-2; D ambiguous. The ends were cut back, 0 bases at V and 4 bases at J, with 7 bases in the middle. CDR1 and CDR2 (germline): SGDLS, YYNGEE. The CDR3 runs to 13 residues. This CDR3 reads CASSVDSAYGYTF. CDR3 DNA: TGTGCCAGCAGCGTAGACAGCGCCTATGGCTACACCTTC.

The rearrangement links TRBV2 to TRBJ1-5; D remains ambiguous. V was trimmed by 6 bases and J by 2 bases, leaving 8 bases between them. CDR1 is SNHLY, CDR2 FYNNEI, per germline. The CDR3 totals 13 residues. The CDR3: CASRGNGNQPQHF. CDR3 nucleotides: TGTGCCAGCAGGGGAAATGGCAATCAGCCCCAGCATTTT. The whole variable domain, filled in from reference TRBV2 and TRBJ1-5, reads EPEVTQTPSHQVTQMGQEVILRCVPISNHLYFYWYRQILGQKVEFLVSFYNNEISEKSEIFDDQFSVERPDGSNFTLKIRSTKLEDSAMYFCASRGNGNQPQHFGDGTRLSIL.

The V and J genes are TRBV20-1 and TRBJ2-1, with 11 bases matching TRBD2. Germline V gene sequence: CDR1 DFQATT, CDR2 SNEGSKA (reference sequence). V trimming: 6 bases; J trimming: 0 bases; junction bases outside the gene matches: 4. CDR3 length equals 15 residues. DNA of the CDR3: TGCAGTGCCAGTGGACTAGCGGGCTCCTACAATGAGCAGTTCTTC. It translates to CSASGLAGSYNEQFF.

The chain recombines TRBV27 with TRBJ1-1; D unresolved. The CDR3 covers 14 residues. Germline V gene data show CDR1 as MNHEY and CDR2 as SMNVEV (reference sequence). V lost 2 bases and J 1 base, leaving 8 bases between the germline ends. CDR3 sequence: CASSLTGANTEAFF. CDR3 nucleotide sequence: TGTGCCAGCAGTTTAACGGGAGCGAACACTGAAGCTTTCTTT.

The rearrangement joins TRBV5-4 to TRBJ2-1, with 7 bases that match TRBD2. Germline V lookup: CDR1 SGHNT, CDR2 YYREEE (reference sequence). J lost 4 bases, V lost 2 bases, and 0 bases had no gene match. The CDR3 is made up of 13 amino acids. The CDR3 bases are TGTGCCAGCAGCTTCGGGGGGTACAATGAGCAGTTCTTC. Its translation: CASSFGGYNEQFF.

The rearrangement links TRBV19 to TRBJ1-6; TRBD1 agrees at 10 bases. There are 18 residues in the CDR3. V trimming: 7 bases; J trimming: 5 bases; junction bases outside the gene matches: 14. In germline, CDR1 is LNHDA, CDR2 SQIVND (reference sequence). Here the CDR3 DNA reads TGTGCCAGTAACCTGCCCGGGGACAGGGGTCGAAATAATTCACCCCTCCACTTT. This sequence encodes CASNLPGDRGRNNSPLHF.

Worth noting for this clone: Its ends do not fully match the called genes, so a read error is possible. The chain joins TRBV27 to TRBJ2-6; D unclear. Germline loops: CDR1 MNHEY, CDR2 SMNVEV (reference sequence). This CDR3 has 13 amino acids. This chain's CDR3 is CASRLSGANVLTF. The CDR3, as DNA: TGTGCCAGCAGATTATCTGGGGCCAACGTCCTGACTTTC.

The chain links TRBV7-2 to TRBJ1-2; 7 nucleotides align to TRBD1. The CDR3 extends over 15 amino acids. Germline V gene lookup returns CDR1 SGHTA and CDR2 FQGNSA. With 0 bases clipped from V and 4 bases from J, the junction kept 5 bases outside the gene matches. Written as DNA, the CDR3 is TGTGCCAGCAGCTTAGCGGGGACAGATCGCTATGGCTACACCTTC. This sequence encodes CASSLAGTDRYGYTF.

Here the CDR3 reads CASSQTGQGRTEAFF. CDR3 coding DNA: TGTGCCAGCAGCCAGACCGGACAGGGTAGGACTGAAGCTTTCTTT. The gene calls are TRBV6-6 and TRBJ1-1; 8 nucleotides align to TRBD1. There are 15 residues in the CDR3. V shed 6 bases and J 5 bases; nucleotides not matched to a gene: 11. CDR1 and CDR2 from the germline V gene are MNHNY and SVGAGI (reference sequence).

The rearrangement uses TRBV5-4 and TRBJ2-3; TRBD1 is a possible D gene (5 bases). Germline loops: CDR1 SGHNT, CDR2 YYREEE (reference sequence). Trimming stripped 1 base from V and 0 bases from J, with 9 bases between. This CDR3 comprises 15 residues. In nucleotides, the CDR3 is TGTGCCAGCAGCTTGAGGACAATAAGCACAGATACGCAGTATTTT. Its protein product is CASSLRTISTDTQYF.

This chain links TRBV10-1 with TRBJ1-1; a possible D gene is TRBD1 (6 bases). Germline assignment: CDR1 WNHNN and CDR2 SYGVQD (reference sequence). The CDR3 covers 14 residues. Deletions cut 0 bases from V and 8 bases from J, with 13 bases between. The CDR3 bases are TGCGCCAGCAGTGAGTCAGCAGGGGCTGCCGAAGCTTTCTTT. Protein product: CASSESAGAAEAFF.

The rearrangement uses TRBV12-3 or TRBV12-4 and TRBJ1-6; D gene unclear. Trimming stripped 0 bases from V and 9 bases from J, with 6 bases between. This CDR3 region has 13 residues. In nucleotides, the CDR3 is TGTGCCAGCAGTTTAGCTCAGGCTTCACCCCTCCACTTT. It encodes CASSLAQASPLHF.

This clone has a handful of counts. V usage is TRBV6-2 or TRBV6-3 and J usage is TRBJ1-2; 9 positions agree with TRBD1. This CDR3 has 15 residues. The trim removed 7 bases at V and 3 bases at J, leaving 9 bases unmatched. Per germline, CDR1 MNHEY and CDR2 SVGEGT. CDR3 region: CASTPPGQGYYGYTF. CDR3 DNA sequence: TGTGCCAGCACCCCTCCGGGACAGGGTTACTATGGCTACACCTTC.

V gene TRBV5-8 combines with J gene TRBJ1-2; maybe TRBD1 (6 bases). This CDR3 is 15 amino acids long. Germline CDR1 is SGHTS and CDR2 is YDEGEE. V dropped 1 base and J dropped 3 bases, with 13 bases sitting between them. CDR3 region: CASSLTGLRDYGYTF. The CDR3 DNA sequence: TGTGCCAGCAGCTTGACAGGGTTACGAGACTATGGCTACACCTTC.

This chain uses TRBV4-2 with TRBJ2-7; 7 bases are shared with TRBD1. CDR3 length: 14 amino acids. After removal of 0 bases from V and 4 bases from J, the junction contained 3 bases not matched to a gene. Germline CDR1 is LGHNA and CDR2 is YNFKEQ. CDR3 in DNA: TGTGCCAGCAGCCAAGAATCCAGGGGGTACGAGCAGTACTTC. Amino acid sequence: CASSQESRGYEQYF.

The chain has TRBV7-9 and TRBJ1-5, with a tentative D call TRBD1 (5 bases). This CDR3 is built from 17 residues. Trimming left V 5 bases short and J 7 bases short, with 24 bases between. CDR1 is SEHNR and CDR2 is FQNEAQ in the germline V gene (reference sequence). The CDR3 sequence: CASSPSPGARAEQPQHF. CDR3 DNA: TGTGCCAGCAGCCCCTCCCCCGGGGCTCGGGCGGAGCAGCCCCAGCATTTT. The full variable domain, completed using reference TRBV7-9 and TRBJ1-5, is DTGVSQNPRHKITKRGQNVTFRCDPISEHNRLYWYRQTLGQGPEFLTYFQNEAQLEKSRLLSDRFSAERPKGSFSTLEIQRTEQGDSAMYLCASSPSPGARAEQPQHFGDGTRLSIL.

The J gene is TRBJ2-7, the V gene TRBV9; the D gene is possibly TRBD1 (6 bases). The CDR3 totals 15 residues. Deletions cut 0 bases from V and 3 bases from J, with 13 bases between. Germline loops: CDR1 SGDLS, CDR2 YYNGEE. CDR3 loop: CASSVEDSILYEQYF. The CDR3 bases are TGTGCCAGCAGCGTAGAGGACAGCATCCTCTACGAGCAGTACTTC.

V gene TRBV7-9 combines with J gene TRBJ1-2; 7 bases map to TRBD1. Per germline, CDR1 SEHNR and CDR2 FQNEAQ (reference sequence). CDR3 length equals 14 residues. The V and J ends lost 1 base and 6 bases, in that order; junction bases with no gene match: 5. The DNA of the CDR3 is TGTGCCAGCAGCTTAGAAGGGGGCTCGGATGGCTACACCTTC. It translates to CASSLEGGSDGYTF.